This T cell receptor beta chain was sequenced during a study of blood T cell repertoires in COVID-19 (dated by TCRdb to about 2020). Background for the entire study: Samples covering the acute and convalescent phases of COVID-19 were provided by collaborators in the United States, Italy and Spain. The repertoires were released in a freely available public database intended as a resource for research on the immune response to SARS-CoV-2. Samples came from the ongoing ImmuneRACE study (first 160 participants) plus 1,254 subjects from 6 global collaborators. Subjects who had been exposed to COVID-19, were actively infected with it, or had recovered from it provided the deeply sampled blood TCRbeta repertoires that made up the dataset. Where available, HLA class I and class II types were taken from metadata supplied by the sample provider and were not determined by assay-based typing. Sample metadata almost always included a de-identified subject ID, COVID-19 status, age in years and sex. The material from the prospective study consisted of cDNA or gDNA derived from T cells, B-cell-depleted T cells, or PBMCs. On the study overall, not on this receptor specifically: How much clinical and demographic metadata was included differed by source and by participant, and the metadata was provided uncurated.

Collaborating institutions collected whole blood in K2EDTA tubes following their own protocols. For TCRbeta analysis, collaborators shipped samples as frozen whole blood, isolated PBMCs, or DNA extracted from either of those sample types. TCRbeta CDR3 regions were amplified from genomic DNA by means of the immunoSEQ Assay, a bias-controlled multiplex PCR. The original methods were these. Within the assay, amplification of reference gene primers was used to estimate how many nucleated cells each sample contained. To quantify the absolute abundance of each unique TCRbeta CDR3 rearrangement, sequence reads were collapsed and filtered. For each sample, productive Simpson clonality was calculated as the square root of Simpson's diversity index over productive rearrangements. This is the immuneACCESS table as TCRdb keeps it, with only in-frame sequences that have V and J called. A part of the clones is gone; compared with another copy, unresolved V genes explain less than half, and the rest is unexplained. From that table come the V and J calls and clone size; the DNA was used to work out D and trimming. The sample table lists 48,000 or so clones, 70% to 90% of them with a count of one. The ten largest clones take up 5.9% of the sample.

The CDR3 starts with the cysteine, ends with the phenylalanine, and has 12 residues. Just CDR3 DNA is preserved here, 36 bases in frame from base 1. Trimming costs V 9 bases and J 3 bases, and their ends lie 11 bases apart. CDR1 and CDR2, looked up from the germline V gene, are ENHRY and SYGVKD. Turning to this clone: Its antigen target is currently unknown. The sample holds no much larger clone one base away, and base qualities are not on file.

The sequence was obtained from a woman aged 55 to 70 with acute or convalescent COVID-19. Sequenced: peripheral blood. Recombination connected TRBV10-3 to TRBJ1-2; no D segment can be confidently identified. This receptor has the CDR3 CAMSEGDYGYTF. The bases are TGTGCCATGAGCGAGGGAGACTATGGCTACACCTTC.